This T cell receptor beta chain was retrieved from a study of cytomegalovirus exposure and HLA in healthy donors. On the study more broadly: Previous work identified 120 million or so unique TCR beta sequences from around 200 million T cells. The study's early data release held around 85 million unique TCRs from HLA-typed donors.

On this clone: The antigen remains unidentified.

Study-wide results and caveats: Usually a TCR sequence was rare, but some public TCRs were found in many donors.

PCR amplification relied on 60 Vbeta primers (plus 13 Jbeta primers). Libraries were prepared by immunoSEQ multiplex PCR; TCRdb keeps only in-frame clonotypes and omits some of them. The sample carries under 110,000 clones, 65% to 85% recorded once. The CDR3 consists of 18 residues. Trimming cost V 0 bases and J 2 bases, with 20 bases left between them. Germline CDR1 is MGHRA and CDR2 is YSYEKL. The chain links TRBV4-1 to TRBJ2-7, with a possible D match to TRBD1 (5 bases). Sequencing was performed on PBMCs. The TCR was taken from a man between 45 and 60 years old in good health and CMV-seronegative. The CDR3 sequence is CASSQDSNRRASAYEQYF. DNA for the CDR3: TGCGCCAGCAGCCAAGATTCAAACCGCAGGGCGTCCGCCTACGAGCAGTACTTC.